This TCR beta chain was sequenced for a study of shared clonotypes between healthy human individuals. Across the whole study: Each donor contributed plates that comprised three CD4 naive, three CD4 memory, two CD8 naive and one CD8 memory.

V lost 3 bases and J lost 4, with 12 bases in between. CDR1 and CDR2 from the germline V gene are SNHLY and FYNNEI. The CDR3 length is 15 residues. In the study's own analysis: Sequence data from immunoSEQ were junction-only and lacked quality scores; consequently, filtering differed. Sequencing used immunoSEQ multiplex PCR; TCRdb keeps in-frame clones, though not all of them. V, J and clone size were drawn from that table, and D and trimming were deduced from the DNA. The profile shows 2 million to 2.5 million clones, more than 80% of them singletons. Study-wide points: With a few donors compared, 4.5% to 6.5% of naive CD4 clonotypes were shared. Memory subsets had estimated richness that was generally smaller than that of naive subsets.

In regard to this clone: No antigen is known for it.

The sample taken for sequencing was naive CD4+ T cells from PBMCs. The subset: CD45RA+ positively selected. This sequence was found in a man between 18 and 29 years old in good health. Some clones in this sample may be carry-over from other donors' samples. The V and J genes are TRBV2 and TRBJ2-2; tentative D call: TRBD1 (6 bases). CDR3 sequence: CASSEGAGTTGELFF. The CDR3 nucleotides read TGTGCCAGCAGTGAGGGGGCAGGAACCACCGGGGAGCTGTTTTTT.